These 5 T cell receptor beta chains originate from one sample sequenced in a study of blood T cell repertoires in COVID-19 (dated by TCRdb to about 2020). Library creation used the immunoSEQ multiplex PCR assay. TCRdb limited this immuneACCESS table to in-frame rearrangements with V and J called. A share of clones is missing; checked studies link under half to unresolved V genes, and the rest is unexplained. The sample table shows about 71,000 clones, and approximately 80% are seen once. Of the sample, 6.9% is held by the ten largest clones. The sequencing input was peripheral blood. Every receptor here comes from a man aged 25 to 40 with COVID-19, enrolled during active disease.

This clone was counted only a few times. CDR3 sequence reads: CASSDIGFLGDTEAFF. The CDR3 DNA sequence: TGTGCCAGCAGTGACATAGGTTTTCTAGGGGACACTGAAGCTTTCTTT. The V gene is TRBV2, the J gene TRBJ1-1; TRBD1 is a possible D gene (5 bases). Germline CDR1 is SNHLY and CDR2 is FYNNEI. Between the trimmed V and J ends, which lost 3 bases and 3 bases, there was a span of 17 bases. The CDR3 spans 16 residues.

The chain employs TRBV10-3 and TRBJ1-1, with TRBD1 matching 12 bases. Germline CDR1 reads ENHRY; CDR2 reads SYGVKD. The CDR3 spans 16 residues. Trimming at V came to 3 bases and at J to 5 bases, leaving 7 bases not matched to a gene. CDR3 amino acids: CAISEPGTGGRTEAFF. Written as DNA, the CDR3 is TGTGCCATCAGTGAACCCGGGACAGGGGGCAGAACTGAAGCTTTCTTT.

This clone was observed a few times. The chain uses TRBV6-5 and TRBJ1-2; D perhaps matches TRBD1 (5 bases). The V gene's germline CDR1 is MNHEY and CDR2 SVGAGI. Trimming pared 9 bases from V and 6 bases from J, leaving 14 bases between. The CDR3 loop spans 12 amino acids. The CDR3 nucleotides read TGTGCCAGTTTAAGGGGCATACATGGCTACACCTTC. This sequence encodes CASLRGIHGYTF.

This clone was seen a handful of times. The chain uses TRBV6-2 or TRBV6-3 and TRBJ1-4, with D unresolved. This CDR3 region has 12 residues. Germline V gene lookup returns CDR1 MNHEY and CDR2 SVGEGT. The V gene lost 5 bases and the J gene lost 6 bases, with 7 bases spanning the gap. Here the CDR3 reads CASSPADEKLFF. The CDR3 DNA reads as TGTGCCAGCAGTCCGGCGGATGAAAAACTGTTTTTT.

This clone has more than one count but fewer than ten. The V gene is TRBV4-1, the J gene TRBJ2-7, with 7 bases matching TRBD2. This CDR3 has 18 residues. The V gene's germline CDR1 is MGHRA and CDR2 YSYEKL. With V trimmed by 0 bases and J by 2 bases, 13 bases remained unmatched. The CDR3 DNA reads TGCGCCAGCAGCCAAGAAGGACCTACAGCGGGGAGGACCTACGAGCAGTACTTC. The encoded protein is CASSQEGPTAGRTYEQYF.